This T cell receptor (beta chain) comes out of a study of shared T cell receptors in the human thymus. Repertoires were generated with immunoSEQ multiplex PCR, while TCRdb's copy carries only in-frame clones and drops some. The sample records over 350,000 clones, approximately 95% being singletons. The CDR3 loop spans 17 amino acids. With 2 bases clipped from V and 0 bases from J, the junction kept 5 bases outside the gene matches. Germline V gene lookup returns CDR1 PRHDT and CDR2 FYEKMQ (reference sequence). Sequencing used thymocytes. This chain connects TRBV13 to TRBJ1-5; 9 bases match TRBD1. The sequence derives from a human donor. The CDR3 region is CASSLRDRENSNQPQHF. As DNA, the CDR3 is TGTGCCAGCAGCTTACGGGACAGGGAAAATAGCAATCAGCCCCAGCATTTT. Variable domain in full (rest from reference TRBV13 and TRBJ1-5): AAGVIQSPRHLIKEKRETATLKCYPIPRHDTVYWYQQGPGQDPQFLISFYEKMQSDKGSIPDRFSAQQFSDYHSELNMSSLELGDSALYFCASSLRDRENSNQPQHFGDGTRLSIL.